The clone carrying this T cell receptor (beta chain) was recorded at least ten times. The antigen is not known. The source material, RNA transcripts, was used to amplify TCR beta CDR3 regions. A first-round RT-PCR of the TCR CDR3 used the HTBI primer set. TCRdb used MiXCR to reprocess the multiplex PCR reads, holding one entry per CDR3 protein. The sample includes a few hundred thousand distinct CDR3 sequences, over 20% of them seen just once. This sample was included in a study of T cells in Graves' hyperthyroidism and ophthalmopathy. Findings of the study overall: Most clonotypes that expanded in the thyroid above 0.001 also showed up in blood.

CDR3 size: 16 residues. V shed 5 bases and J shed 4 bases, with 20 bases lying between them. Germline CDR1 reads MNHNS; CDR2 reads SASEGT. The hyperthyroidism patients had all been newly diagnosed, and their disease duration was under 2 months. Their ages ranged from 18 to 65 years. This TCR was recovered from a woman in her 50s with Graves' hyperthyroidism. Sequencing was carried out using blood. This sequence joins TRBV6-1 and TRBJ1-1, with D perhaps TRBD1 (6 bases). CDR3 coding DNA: TGTGCCAGCAGTAGAAACGGGGACACTGGAGGCACTGAAGCTTTCTTT. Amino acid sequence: CASSRNGDTGGTEAFF.